The clone carrying this TCR beta chain was detected ten times or more. The antigen is not known. This entry is derived from a study of spatial heterogeneity in lung cancer. Whole-study context: Sequence detection consistently recorded a greater number of beta-chain than alpha-chain sequences. Study findings and constraints: Ubiquitous, expanded tumor-derived TCRs were more frequently observed in blood at resection than at follow-up.

CDR3 size: 13 residues. CDR1 and CDR2 (germline): SQVTM, ANQGSEA. Trimming cost V 1 base and J 4 bases, with 9 bases left between them. A unique molecular identifier was attached to every TCR cDNA molecule. Via MiXCR, TCRdb re-called the 5' RACE reads, giving one row per CDR3 protein. The sample contains tens of thousands of distinct CDR3 sequences, about 14% of which appear only once. Time point indicated: sample taken at primary tumor resection. Whole RNA obtained from tumor, nontumor lung or frozen PBMC underwent sequencing without sorting. The approximately 69 donors had untreated early-stage non-small cell lung cancer.

This TCR came from a male donor with early-stage non-small cell lung cancer. The sample here was PBMCs, taken at surgery. The gene calls are TRBV29-1 and TRBJ2-3; maybe TRBD1 (5 bases). In DNA form, the CDR3 reads TGCAGCGTTGAAGGCAGGGCGGCAGATACGCAGTATTTT. It is translated as CSVEGRAADTQYF.